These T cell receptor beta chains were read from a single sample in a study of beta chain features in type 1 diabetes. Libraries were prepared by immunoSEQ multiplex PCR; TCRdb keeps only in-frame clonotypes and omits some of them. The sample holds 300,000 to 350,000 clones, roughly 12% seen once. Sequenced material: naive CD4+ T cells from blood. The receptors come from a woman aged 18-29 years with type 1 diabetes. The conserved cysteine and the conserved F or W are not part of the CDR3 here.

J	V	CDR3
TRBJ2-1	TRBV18	ASSPREGQF
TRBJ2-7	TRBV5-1	ASSLEGTTRWDEQY
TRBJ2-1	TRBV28	ASSPLGQGTYNEQF
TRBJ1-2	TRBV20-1	SADSYGYT
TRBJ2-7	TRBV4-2	ASSQGTSGRTISYEQY
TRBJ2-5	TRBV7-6	ASSFGRETQY
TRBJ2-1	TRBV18	ASSLSSAIAGYNEQF
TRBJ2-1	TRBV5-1	ASSRKGTSADNEQF
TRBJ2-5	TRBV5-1	ASSRRGGDETQY
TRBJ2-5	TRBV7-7	ASSLAWDREETQY
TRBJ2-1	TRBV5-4	ASSLVLASGHNEQF
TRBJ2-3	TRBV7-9	ASSLTSGPDTQY
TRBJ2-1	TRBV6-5	ASSFGLHSYNEQF
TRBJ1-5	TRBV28	ASSPRLGLQPQH
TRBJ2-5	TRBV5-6	ASRGLAGGPRETQY
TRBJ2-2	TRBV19	ASSPTHTGELF
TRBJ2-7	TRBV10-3	AIGSGSGSYEQY
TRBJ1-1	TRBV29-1	SVVSQGGKTEAF
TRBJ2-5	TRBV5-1	ASSLTGTVGQETQY
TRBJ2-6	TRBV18	ASSPYERSGANVLT
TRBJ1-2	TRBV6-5	ASSYYRTGAEVL
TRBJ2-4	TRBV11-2	ASSLVVAKNIQY
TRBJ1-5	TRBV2	ASNHNSNQPQH
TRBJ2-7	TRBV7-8	ASRDRGAYEQY
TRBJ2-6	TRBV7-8	ASSLGFKDRSSGANVLT
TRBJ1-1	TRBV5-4	ASSLGDRGTEAF
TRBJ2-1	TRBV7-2	ASGRGADSRNEQF
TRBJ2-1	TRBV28	ASSWLAGSYRSGEQF
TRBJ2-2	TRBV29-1	SVVMRWQGAGELF
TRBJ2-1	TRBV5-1	ASSLPLAVERQF
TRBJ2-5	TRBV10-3	AISESRETQY
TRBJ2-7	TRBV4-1	ASSQEILAEGSRGQY
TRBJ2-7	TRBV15	ATSRETSASYEQY
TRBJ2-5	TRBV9	ASSGGTARETQY
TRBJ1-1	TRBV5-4	ASSFLGQDTEAF
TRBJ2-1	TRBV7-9	ASSLGSANNEQF
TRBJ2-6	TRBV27	ASSLSLPGANVLT
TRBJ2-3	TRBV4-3	ASSQGGGTDTQY
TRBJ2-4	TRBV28	ASSLNGKGNIQY
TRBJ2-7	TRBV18	ASSPGDSYEQY
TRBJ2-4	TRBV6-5	ASSYAVGGHIQY
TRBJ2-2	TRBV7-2	ASSLVAAGELF
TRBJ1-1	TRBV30	AWSWQGNEAF
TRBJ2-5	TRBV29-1	SVVGREGETQY
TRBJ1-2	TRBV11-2	ASSPQGYGYT
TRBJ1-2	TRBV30	AWVMNRGIGGYT
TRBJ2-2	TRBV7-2	ASSFRTLGRRIGELF
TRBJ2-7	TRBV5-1	ASSYTSGRSYEQY
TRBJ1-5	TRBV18	ASSLNAGQGNQPQH
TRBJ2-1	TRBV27	ASSRTNLPGLTYNEQF
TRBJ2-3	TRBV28	ASFPPLGGEITDTQY
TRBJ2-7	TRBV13	ASSRARDRGPYEQY
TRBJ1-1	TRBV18	ASSPAGSGAEAF
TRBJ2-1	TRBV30	AWSRSYNEQF